This paragraph covers one TCR beta chain sequence. It has no known antigen specificity. No much larger clone is present one base from it, and per-base qualities are unavailable. These data are taken from a study of blood T cells in healthy people across ages (dated by TCRdb to the mid-2010s). Background for the entire study: In model experiments, template switching captured about one uniquely barcoded TCR beta cDNA molecule for every two T cells. For two donors (one aged 18 to 30 and one aged 80 or older), the study analyzed two additional independent replicas of 1 million unique cDNA reads from the same blood draw. The donors were divided into four age groups: young (average around 15 years), middle-aged (about 40), aged (approximately 59) and long-lived (nearly 85). To avoid experimental bias, donors of different ages were randomly spread across the sequencing lanes. The study measured age-related changes in TCR beta repertoire diversity using deep sequencing normalized with unique cDNA molecular identifiers.

Including cysteine and phenylalanine, the CDR3 has 14 amino acids. Only CDR3 DNA remains: 42 bases, in frame from the first base. Per the germline V gene (reference sequence), MNHEY is the CDR1 and SMNVEV is the CDR2. Paper-wide results and their limitations: The CMV infection status of donors was not known, potentially confounding age-related changes in expanded clonotypes. Estimates of total diversity based on one million sequenced T cells were considered lower bounds and underestimates. Observed TCR beta diversity per million T cells fell roughly linearly with age, and a significant reduction was already apparent by age about 43. Because profiling used bulk unsorted PBMCs, naive and antigen-experienced compartments could not be compared conclusively. The percentage of naive T cells measured by flow cytometry correlated strongly with observed TCR beta diversity. Compared with the aged group, the long-lived group had more naive CD4+ T cells, fewer expanded clones and increased TCR diversity, suggesting age selection.

Library preparation was by 5' RACE. TCRdb names Illumina HiSeq 2500 as the instrument used. A second PCR of about 7 to 12 cycles was run with a J-beta primer mix and a sample-barcoded 5' primer. A template-switch 5' adaptor carrying 12 random nucleotides introduced a unique molecular identifier onto each TCR beta cDNA molecule. Each sample yielded at least 3 million CDR3-containing paired-end reads. First-strand cDNA was synthesized from all RNA with the Mint cDNA synthesis kit, primed by a TRBC-specific oligonucleotide. All cDNA was treated with uracil-DNA glycosylase and then went through a first 18-cycle PCR with the universal primers M1SS and BC2_uni_R. The paper's data handling went like this. For normalization, 1 million high-quality reads, each with a distinct molecular identifier, were randomly selected from each sample. Instead of being binned into consensus sequences, reads that shared molecular identifiers were thrown out. MiTCR, with a Q25 quality threshold and the strictest error-elimination algorithm, was used for CDR3 identification, clonotype clustering and error correction. Lower-bound total TCR beta diversity was estimated with a nonparametric unseen species model using Euler transformation. TCRdb itself trimmed the public reads at Q25 with fastp, ran MiXCR and retained productive beta chains. Each entry is one CDR3 protein sequence, shown with its most common DNA and genes. These V and J calls derive from TCRdb rather than the authors' analysis. Present in this sample are about 900,000 distinct CDR3 sequences, roughly 43% of which were seen just once. 13% of the sample rests with the top ten.

Donors were 35 to 40 systemically healthy Caucasian individuals from Russia aged roughly 6 to 100 years. Roughly 10 milliliters of peripheral blood were drawn from each donor into EDTA-treated Vacutainer tubes. PBMCs were isolated by Ficoll-Paque density-gradient centrifugation, with at least 6.5 million obtained per sample. Total RNA, at least 5 micrograms per sample, was extracted from PBMCs with Trizol reagent. For every donor, an aliquot of PBMCs went through flow cytometry to measure the percentages of naive CD45RAhigh/CD27high T cells. This TCR was recovered from a man aged 30 to 45 in good health. This chain joins TRBV27 to TRBJ2-5, with the D gene not clear enough to name. The J call may not be correct, given that the DNA end is closer to TRBJ2-1. Sequencing input: blood. In nucleotides, the sequence is TGTGCCAGCAAGGGCCAGGTCCAACAAGAGACCCAGTTCTTC. It translates as CASKGQVQQETQFF.